Listed here are 14 T cell receptor beta chains from one sample, sequenced in a study of lymphopenia after photon versus proton radiotherapy. Produced via immunoSEQ multiplex PCR; TCRdb's table is partial and in-frame only. The table lists about 160,000 clones, less than 90% of them singletons. This sample comprised peripheral blood, obtained from a patient treated with photon-based radiotherapy. Every receptor here comes from a man aged 45-65 years with gastric cancer.

The rearrangement uses TRBV28 and TRBJ1-4; 8 positions agree with TRBD1. CDR3 size: 15 residues. J was trimmed by 0 bases and V by 8 bases; bases with no gene match: 5. The germline V gene has CDR1 MDHEN and CDR2 SYDVKM. The CDR3 loop reads CASAEQGATNEKLFF. As DNA, the CDR3 is TGTGCCAGCGCTGAACAGGGGGCAACTAATGAAAAACTGTTTTTT.

The CDR3 loop reads CASAANIYAFF. For the CDR3, the DNA is TGTGCCAGCGCCGCGAACATATATGCTTTCTTT. This chain links TRBV28 with TRBJ1-1; no firm D call. The CDR3 length is 11 residues. Germline-derived CDR1 and CDR2 are MDHEN and SYDVKM. V lost 8 bases and J 11 bases, leaving 15 bases between the germline ends.

The chain carries TRBV19 and TRBJ1-5; 9 bases map to TRBD1. J lost 3 bases, V lost 9 bases, and 3 bases had no gene match. The CDR3 length is 13 residues. Looked up from germline, CDR1 is LNHDA and CDR2 is SQIVND (reference sequence). The CDR3: CASEQGANQPQHF. CDR3 DNA: TGTGCCAGCGAACAGGGGGCCAATCAGCCCCAGCATTTT.

This clone was counted a single time. V usage is TRBV5-1 and J usage is TRBJ1-1; the D gene is possibly TRBD1 (5 bases). Germline loops: CDR1 SGHRS, CDR2 YFSETQ. V lost 4 bases and J 0 bases, leaving 7 bases between the germline ends. The CDR3 runs 13 residues. The CDR3 DNA follows: TGCGCCAGCAGCGTGGACATGAACACTGAAGCTTTCTTT. It codes for CASSVDMNTEAFF.

Points on this clone: An end of the junction differs from the germline gene, which may be a read error. The genes are TRBV7-9 and TRBJ1-3; 10 nucleotides align to TRBD1. Per the germline V gene, CDR1 is SEHNR and CDR2 is FQNEAQ (reference sequence). The CDR3 is 16 residues long. The CDR3 DNA sequence: TGCGCCAGCAGCCAAGATCGGACAGGGGGTGGAAACACCATATATTTT. Its translation is CASSQDRTGGGNTIYF.

The J gene is TRBJ1-1, the V gene TRBV29-1; unclear D gene. Germline-derived CDR1 and CDR2 are SQVTM and ANQGSEA. The CDR3 is 11 amino acids. Deletions cut 7 bases from V and 1 base from J, with 7 bases between. Here the CDR3 DNA reads TGCAGCGGAGAAAGGAACACTGAAGCTTTCTTT. It is translated as CSGERNTEAFF.

This clone was seen a few times. This sequence joins TRBV5-5 and TRBJ2-5; tentative D call: TRBD1 (5 bases). The CDR3 spans 12 residues. Per germline, CDR1 SGHKS and CDR2 YYEKEE (reference sequence). V lost 4 bases and J lost 3, with 7 bases in between. The chain's CDR3 is CASSRGKETQYF. In DNA form, the CDR3 reads TGTGCCAGCAGCAGGGGAAAAGAGACCCAGTACTTC.

The V and J genes are TRBV7-8 and TRBJ2-2; unclear D gene. This CDR3 region has 16 residues. Trimming stripped 5 bases from V and 1 base from J, with 14 bases between. Germline values: CDR1 SGHVS, CDR2 FQNEAQ. The CDR3 DNA is TGTGCCAGCAGCCAAAGCACATACTTGAACACCGGGGAGCTGTTTTTT. Translated: CASSQSTYLNTGELFF.

J is TRBJ2-2 and V is TRBV6-5; D might be TRBD1 or TRBD2, each matching 6 bases. This CDR3 contains 14 residues. V gave up 4 bases and J gave up 7 bases, with 13 bases separating them. Per germline, CDR1 MNHEY and CDR2 SVGAGI. CDR3 in DNA: TGTGCCAGCAGTTCACAGGGAGGCGGCGGGGAGCTGTTTTTT. The encoded protein is CASSSQGGGGELFF.

CDR3: CASSIITGESYEQYF. CDR3 in DNA: TGTGCCAGTAGTATAATTACGGGTGAGTCCTACGAGCAGTACTTC. The chain links TRBV19 to TRBJ2-7, with D hard to call. The CDR3 runs to 15 residues. The V and J ends lost 2 bases and 1 base respectively, with 12 bases between them. Looked up from germline, CDR1 is LNHDA and CDR2 is SQIVND (reference sequence).

This sequence joins TRBV7-2 and TRBJ2-7, with D unresolved. Trimming left V 1 base short and J 6 bases short, with 7 bases between. This CDR3 has 12 amino acids. Germline CDR1 SGHTA, CDR2 FQGNSA. The CDR3 here is CASSLDFSEQYF. The DNA for the CDR3 is TGTGCCAGCAGCTTAGATTTCAGCGAGCAGTACTTC.

The V and J genes are TRBV6-5 and TRBJ1-1; no clear D. V was pared by 0 bases and J by 1 base, with 12 bases between. The length of the CDR3 is 16 residues. In germline, CDR1 is MNHEY, CDR2 SVGAGI. The CDR3 is CASSYSRRRSNTEAFF. CDR3 in DNA: TGTGCCAGCAGTTACTCGAGGAGGAGATCGAACACTGAAGCTTTCTTT.

The chain joins TRBV28 to TRBJ1-2, with D unclear. V lost 6 bases and J lost 8, with 16 bases in between. The CDR3 has 13 residues. From germline, CDR1 is MDHEN and CDR2 SYDVKM. The CDR3 is CASRSDGLRGYTF. The CDR3 coding sequence is TGTGCCAGCAGGTCCGACGGATTGAGGGGCTACACCTTC.

The gene calls are TRBV6-5 and TRBJ2-3; D not certain. The germline V gene encodes CDR1 MNHEY and CDR2 SVGAGI. This CDR3 comprises 16 residues. The V gene lost 2 bases and the J gene lost 2 bases, with 14 bases spanning the gap. CDR3 sequence: CASSYTLSPTTDTQYF. CDR3 coding DNA: TGTGCCAGCAGTTACACCCTCTCACCCACCACAGATACGCAGTATTTT.